Below are 8 T cell receptor beta chains sequenced from a single sample in a study of cytomegalovirus exposure and HLA in healthy donors. The primer mix had 60 Vbeta and 13 Jbeta primers. Method: immunoSEQ multiplex PCR; TCRdb's copy keeps in-frame clones and lacks some. The sample lists about 160,000 clones, 75% occurring once. Source material: PBMCs. The receptors shown here come from a woman in her fifties or sixties in good health and CMV-seropositive.

Here the CDR3 reads CASSLAVQGDTEAFF. In nucleotides, the CDR3 is TGTGCCAGCAGCTTGGCCGTACAGGGAGACACTGAAGCTTTCTTT. This sequence joins TRBV5-6 and TRBJ1-1, with D perhaps matching TRBD1 (6 bases). Trimming pared 0 bases from V and 3 bases from J, leaving 12 bases between. From germline, CDR1 is SGHDT and CDR2 YYEEEE. This CDR3 region has 15 residues.

The chain joins TRBV5-1 to TRBJ1-1; TRBD1 might be the D (5 bases). CDR1 SGHRS and CDR2 YFSETQ come from the germline V gene. V was clipped by 0 bases and J by 4 bases, with 19 bases between them. The CDR3 length is 17 residues. The chain's CDR3 is CASSLAGGSGAGTEAFF. For the CDR3, the DNA is TGCGCCAGCAGCTTGGCGGGGGGGAGCGGCGCTGGCACTGAAGCTTTCTTT.

The chain recombines TRBV9 with TRBJ2-5; 7 bases agree with TRBD1. The V gene's germline CDR1 is SGDLS and CDR2 YYNGEE. This CDR3 is 15 amino acids long. Unmatched junction bases numbered 8, after V lost 6 bases and J lost 0 bases. The CDR3 nucleotides are TGTGCCAGCACTCGAGGGACAGCGTACCAAGAGACCCAGTACTTC. Its translation is CASTRGTAYQETQYF.

This chain connects TRBV18 to TRBJ2-5; the D gene is possibly TRBD1 (6 bases). The CDR3 runs to 14 residues. Deletions cut 6 bases from V and 5 bases from J, with 16 bases between. Germline values: CDR1 KGHSH, CDR2 LQKENI. The chain's CDR3 is CASSPSGARETQYF. DNA of the CDR3: TGTGCCAGCTCCCCTTCAGGGGCTCGGGAGACCCAGTACTTC.

V is TRBV4-2 and J is TRBJ2-3; D uncertain. V lost 2 bases and J 6 bases, leaving 12 bases between the germline ends. Germline V CDR1 and CDR2: LGHNA, YNFKEQ. The CDR3 extends over 14 amino acids. CDR3 in amino acids: CASSQSLGEDTQYF. In DNA form, the CDR3 reads TGTGCCAGCAGCCAAAGTTTGGGCGAGGATACGCAGTATTTT.

The chain is built from TRBV19 and TRBJ2-7; no clear D. Per the germline V gene, CDR1 is LNHDA and CDR2 is SQIVND (reference sequence). This CDR3 is 13 amino acids long. V was pared by 1 base and J by 2 bases, with 6 bases between. The CDR3 nucleotides are TGTGCCAGTAGTATAGGAGGAACCTACGAGCAGTACTTC. Translation: CASSIGGTYEQYF.

The chain joins TRBV2 to TRBJ1-6, with TRBD1 identical over 7 bases. Germline CDR1 reads SNHLY; CDR2 reads FYNNEI. Unmatched junction bases numbered 2, after V lost 4 bases and J lost 2 bases. The CDR3 is 15 amino acids. The CDR3 here is CASSGDSTYNSPLHF. DNA of the CDR3: TGTGCCAGCAGTGGGGACAGCACCTATAATTCACCCCTCCACTTT.

J is TRBJ1-2 and V is TRBV11-2; TRBD1 is a possible D gene (6 bases). The V gene's germline CDR1 is SGHAT and CDR2 FQNNGV. The CDR3 runs 14 residues. V shed 5 bases and J shed 2 bases, with 12 bases lying between them. DNA of the CDR3: TGTGCCAGCAGCCCCTCGACAGGAAACTATGGCTACACCTTC. It encodes CASSPSTGNYGYTF.